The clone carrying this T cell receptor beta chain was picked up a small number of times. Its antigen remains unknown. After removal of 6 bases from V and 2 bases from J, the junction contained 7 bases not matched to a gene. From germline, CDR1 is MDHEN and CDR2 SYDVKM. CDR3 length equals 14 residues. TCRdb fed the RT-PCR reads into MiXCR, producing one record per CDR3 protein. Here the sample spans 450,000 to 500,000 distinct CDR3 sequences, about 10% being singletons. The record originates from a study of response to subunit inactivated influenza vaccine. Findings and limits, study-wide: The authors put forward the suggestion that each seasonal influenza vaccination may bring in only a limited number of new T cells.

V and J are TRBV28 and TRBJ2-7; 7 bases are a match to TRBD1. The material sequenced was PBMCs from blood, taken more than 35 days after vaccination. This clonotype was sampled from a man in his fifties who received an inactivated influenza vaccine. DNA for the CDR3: TGTGCCAGCAGGCGACAGGGAATCACCTACGAGCAGTACTTC. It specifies CASRRQGITYEQYF. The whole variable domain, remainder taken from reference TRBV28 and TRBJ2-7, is DVKVTQSSRYLVKRTGEKVFLECVQDMDHENMFWYRQDPGLGLRLIYFSYDVKMKEKGDIPEGYSVSREKKERFSLILESASTNQTSMYLCASRRQGITYEQYFGPGTRLTVT.